This TCR beta chain was sequenced in a study of graft-versus-host responses after intestinal transplantation. Study in general: Every recipient underwent anti-thymocyte globulin induction, then tacrolimus and steroids for roughly three years. Overall study findings and caveats: Peak circulating GvH clone levels tracked with early post-transplant HvG declines. The presence of high graft-versus-host to host-versus-graft clonal ratios in allografts characterized patients with graft-donor T cell macrochimerism. GvH clones were identified in recipient marrow, with some first appearing in ileum or blood.

Germline loops: CDR1 MGHRA, CDR2 YSYEKL. The CDR3 runs to 16 residues. The V gene lost 0 bases and the J gene lost 0 bases, with 6 bases spanning the gap. Points on this clone: No antigen is known for it.

The data were produced by immunoSEQ multiplex PCR, yet TCRdb's version contains in-frame clones alone and is incomplete. The data show 95,000 or so clones, 80% to 95% seen once. The receptor was derived from a human patient who received an intestinal transplant, so some T cells may come from the graft donor. This rearrangement joins TRBV4-1 to TRBJ1-6; tentatively, D is TRBD1 (6 bases). The sequences come from PBMCs, collected roughly 450 days after intestinal transplant. DNA of the CDR3: TGCGCCAGCAGCCAAGACAGGGGCTCCTATAATTCACCCCTCCACTTT. Translating it yields CASSQDRGSYNSPLHF.